This is a list of T cell receptor beta chains from one sample in a study of blood T cell repertoires in COVID-19. The table came from immunoSEQ multiplex PCR; TCRdb's copy has only in-frame clones and leaves some out. This sample yields roughly 130,000 clones, of which more than 80% are seen a single time; 9% to 15% belongs to the top ten. The sequenced material came from peripheral blood. These receptors came from an older woman with acute or convalescent COVID-19. Each CDR3 is given with its conserved first and last residue. D genes are given only for firm matches.

TRBV3-1/TRBV3-2,TRBJ1-2,.,CASSYNQGSGYTF,TGTGCCAGCAGCTACAATCAGGGGAGCGGCTACACCTTC
TRBV7-9,TRBJ2-2,.,CASSLVIGQANTGELFF,TGTGCCAGCAGCTTAGTGATCGGTCAGGCCAACACCGGGGAGCTGTTTTTT
TRBV24-1,TRBJ2-7,.,CATSDPRDIRGLQYF,TGTGCCACCAGTGATCCCCGGGACATCCGGGGCTTGCAGTACTTC
TRBV19,TRBJ1-2,TRBD1,CASSISTGVAYGYTF,TGTGCCAGTAGTATATCCACAGGGGTAGCTTATGGCTACACCTTC
TRBV24-1,TRBJ2-1,.,CATDSWEHNEQFF,TGTGCCACCGACTCGTGGGAGCACAATGAGCAGTTCTTC
TRBV19,TRBJ1-5,.,CATKGVNQPQHF,TGTGCCACAAAAGGGGTCAATCAGCCCCAGCATTTT
TRBV3-1/TRBV3-2,TRBJ2-5,.,CASSLDRSRETQYF,TGTGCCAGCAGCCTAGACAGGTCCCGGGAGACCCAGTACTTC
TRBV14,TRBJ1-1,.,CASSHAGVKSEAFF,TGTGCCAGCAGCCACGCAGGGGTGAAGTCTGAAGCTTTCTTT
TRBV9,TRBJ1-4,TRBD1,CASSAGDRDEKLFF,TGTGCCAGCAGCGCTGGGGACAGGGATGAAAAACTGTTTTTT
TRBV9,TRBJ2-3,TRBD2,CASSPAGGGVDTQYF,TGTGCCAGCAGCCCCGCGGGGGGCGGGGTAGATACGCAGTATTTT
TRBV19,TRBJ2-1,TRBD1,CASSAGGPYNEQFF,TGTGCCAGTAGTGCAGGGGGACCCTACAATGAGCAGTTCTTC
TRBV3-1/TRBV3-2,TRBJ2-7,.,CASSQSNTGEQYF,TGTGCCAGCAGCCAATCCAACACGGGCGAGCAGTACTTC
TRBV3-1/TRBV3-2,TRBJ1-4,TRBD1,CASSPISGTVNEKLFF,TGTGCCAGCAGCCCAATATCGGGGACAGTCAATGAAAAACTGTTTTTT
TRBV11-2,TRBJ2-1,TRBD1,CASSLFAGGDEQFF,TGTGCCAGCAGCTTATTCGCAGGGGGCGATGAGCAGTTCTTC
TRBV7-8,TRBJ1-1,.,CASSRMPGADTEAFF,TGTGCCAGCAGCCGCATGCCAGGGGCGGACACTGAAGCTTTCTTT
TRBV5-1,TRBJ2-5,.,CASSLAGQKETQYF,TGCGCCAGCAGCTTGGCCGGACAGAAAGAGACCCAGTACTTC
TRBV12-5,TRBJ2-1,TRBD1,CASGLGQGSDNEQFF,TGTGCTAGTGGTTTGGGACAGGGATCGGACAATGAGCAGTTCTTC
TRBV30,TRBJ1-1,.,CAWSRGLRDEAFF,TGTGCCTGGAGTCGGGGGTTAAGGGACGAAGCTTTCTTT
TRBV29-1,TRBJ1-1,.,CSVSRRGTEAFF,TGCAGCGTTTCCCGAAGGGGGACTGAAGCTTTCTTT
TRBV20-1,TRBJ2-3,.,CSAIYTDTQYF,TGCAGTGCCATCTACACAGATACGCAGTATTTT
TRBV27,TRBJ2-1,.,CASSRPETSNEQFF,TGTGCCAGCAGCCGCCCTGAGACATCCAATGAGCAGTTCTTC
TRBV14,TRBJ2-5,TRBD2,CASSQEGRASYF,TGTGCCAGCAGCCAAGAGGGGAGGGCTTCGTACTTC
TRBV10-3,TRBJ1-5,.,CAISESASSAGDNQPQHF,TGTGCCATCAGTGAGTCGGCATCCTCGGCAGGGGATAATCAGCCCCAGCATTTT